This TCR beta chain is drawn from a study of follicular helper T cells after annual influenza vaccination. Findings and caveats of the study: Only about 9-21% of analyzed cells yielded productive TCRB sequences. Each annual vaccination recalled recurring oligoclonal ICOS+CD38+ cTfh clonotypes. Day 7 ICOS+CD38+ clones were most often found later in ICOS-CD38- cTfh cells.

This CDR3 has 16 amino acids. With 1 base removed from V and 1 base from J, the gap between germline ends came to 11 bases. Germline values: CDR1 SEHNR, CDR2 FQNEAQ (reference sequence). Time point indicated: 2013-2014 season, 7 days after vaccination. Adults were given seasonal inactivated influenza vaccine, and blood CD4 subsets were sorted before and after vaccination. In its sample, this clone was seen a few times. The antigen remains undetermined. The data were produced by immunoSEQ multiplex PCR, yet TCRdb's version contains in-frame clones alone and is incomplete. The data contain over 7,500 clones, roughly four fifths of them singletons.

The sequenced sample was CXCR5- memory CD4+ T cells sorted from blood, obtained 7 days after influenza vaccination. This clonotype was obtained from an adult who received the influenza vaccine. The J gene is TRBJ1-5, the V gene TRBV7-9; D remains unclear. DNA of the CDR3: TGTGCCAGCAGCTTAGGGGCGGGCGCCAGCAATCAGCCCCAGCATTTT. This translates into CASSLGAGASNQPQHF. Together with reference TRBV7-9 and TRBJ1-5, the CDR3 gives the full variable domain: DTGVSQNPRHKITKRGQNVTFRCDPISEHNRLYWYRQTLGQGPEFLTYFQNEAQLEKSRLLSDRFSAERPKGSFSTLEIQRTEQGDSAMYLCASSLGAGASNQPQHFGDGTRLSIL.